A selection of T cell receptor beta chains follows, all from one sample in a study of blood T cell repertoires in COVID-19. Assay used: immunoSEQ multiplex PCR; TCRdb lists only in-frame clones, some missing. The data contain roughly 70,000 clones, 65% to 85% of them seen just once; the ten biggest clones take up under 4.5%. The specimen was peripheral blood. Receptors were obtained from a woman aged 55-75 years with acute or convalescent COVID-19. CDR3s include the opening cysteine and the closing phenylalanine or tryptophan. Each record gives: D gene, clone size, V gene, J gene, CDR3 protein, CDR3 DNA. A D gene is named only where the DNA matches it firmly. The listing skips clone size in some rows; elsewhere it reads once, few, many or a size class.

d_call: -
clone_size: -
v_call: TRBV9
j_call: TRBJ1-6
cdr3_aa: CASSRRGYNSPLHF
cdr3_nt: TGTGCCAGCAGCAGAAGGGGTTATAATTCACCCCTCCACTTT

d_call: -
clone_size: -
v_call: TRBV5-5
j_call: TRBJ1-1
cdr3_aa: CASSSGYWEAFF
cdr3_nt: TGTGCCAGCAGCTCGGGGTATTGGGAAGCTTTCTTT

d_call: TRBD1
clone_size: -
v_call: TRBV28
j_call: TRBJ2-5
cdr3_aa: CASSLDRDQETQYF
cdr3_nt: TGTGCCAGCAGTTTAGACAGGGACCAAGAGACCCAGTACTTC

d_call: -
clone_size: -
v_call: TRBV7-8
j_call: TRBJ1-3
cdr3_aa: CASSPQQGSGGNTIYF
cdr3_nt: TGTGCCAGCAGCCCGCAACAGGGCTCTGGTGGAAACACCATATATTTT

d_call: -
clone_size: -
v_call: TRBV3-1/TRBV3-2
j_call: TRBJ2-1
cdr3_aa: CASSRGAGPNEQFF
cdr3_nt: TGTGCCAGCAGCCGGGGAGCGGGCCCCAATGAGCAGTTCTTC

d_call: TRBD1
clone_size: few
v_call: TRBV6-5
j_call: TRBJ2-2
cdr3_aa: CASRGTGNTGELFF
cdr3_nt: TGTGCCAGCAGGGGGACAGGGAACACCGGGGAGCTGTTTTTT

d_call: TRBD1
clone_size: -
v_call: TRBV6-5
j_call: TRBJ1-1
cdr3_aa: CASPTGGLNTEAFF
cdr3_nt: TGTGCCAGCCCAACAGGGGGCTTGAACACTGAAGCTTTCTTT

d_call: -
clone_size: -
v_call: TRBV7-3
j_call: TRBJ1-6
cdr3_aa: CASSLLPGGGSPLHF
cdr3_nt: TGTGCCAGCAGCTTATTGCCGGGGGGTGGTTCACCCCTCCACTTT

d_call: TRBD1
clone_size: -
v_call: TRBV3-1/TRBV3-2
j_call: TRBJ2-7
cdr3_aa: CASSQGTGGAKPYEQYF
cdr3_nt: TGTGCCAGCAGCCAAGGGACAGGGGGCGCAAAGCCCTACGAGCAGTACTTC

d_call: TRBD2
clone_size: few
v_call: TRBV4-1
j_call: TRBJ2-5
cdr3_aa: CASSQETMVGGLQETQYF
cdr3_nt: TGCGCCAGCAGCCAAGAGACCATGGTCGGGGGACTACAAGAGACCCAGTACTTC

d_call: -
clone_size: -
v_call: TRBV12-5
j_call: TRBJ1-4
cdr3_aa: CASGVGDSTNEKLFF
cdr3_nt: TGTGCTAGTGGGGTAGGGGATTCAACTAATGAAAAACTGTTTTTT

d_call: TRBD1
clone_size: few
v_call: TRBV11-1
j_call: TRBJ2-1
cdr3_aa: CASSLRGQGYNEQFF
cdr3_nt: TGTGCCAGCAGCTTACGCGGACAGGGCTACAATGAGCAGTTCTTC

d_call: -
clone_size: once
v_call: TRBV27
j_call: TRBJ2-2
cdr3_aa: CASRKFSGQGHLTLKNTGELFF
cdr3_nt: TGTGCCAGCAGAAAATTCTCGGGGCAGGGGCACCTCACACTTAAGAACACCGGGGAGCTGTTTTTT

d_call: TRBD1
clone_size: -
v_call: TRBV6-2/TRBV6-3
j_call: TRBJ1-1
cdr3_aa: CASSYYGTGVIWNTEAFF
cdr3_nt: TGTGCCAGCAGTTATTACGGGACAGGGGTTATTTGGAACACTGAAGCTTTCTTT

d_call: -
clone_size: -
v_call: TRBV24-1
j_call: TRBJ2-2
cdr3_aa: CATSGWGSTGELFF
cdr3_nt: TGTGCCACCAGCGGTTGGGGCTCCACCGGGGAGCTGTTTTTT

d_call: TRBD2
clone_size: few
v_call: TRBV2
j_call: TRBJ2-1
cdr3_aa: CASREESGSNEQFF
cdr3_nt: TGTGCCAGCAGGGAGGAGAGCGGGAGCAATGAGCAGTTCTTC

d_call: -
clone_size: medium-sized
v_call: TRBV30
j_call: TRBJ2-1
cdr3_aa: CAWSVTGNEQFF
cdr3_nt: TGTGCCTGGAGTGTAACTGGCAATGAGCAGTTCTTC

d_call: -
clone_size: -
v_call: TRBV3-1/TRBV3-2
j_call: TRBJ1-1
cdr3_aa: CASSPISKVGLTKINTEAFF
cdr3_nt: TGTGCCAGCAGCCCCATATCTAAAGTGGGCTTGACTAAGATCAACACTGAAGCTTTCTTT

d_call: -
clone_size: -
v_call: TRBV30
j_call: TRBJ1-2
cdr3_aa: CAWSVSGVGYTF
cdr3_nt: TGTGCCTGGAGTGTATCCGGGGTAGGCTACACCTTC

d_call: -
clone_size: -
v_call: TRBV7-9
j_call: TRBJ1-2
cdr3_aa: CASSLDDPIGGYTF
cdr3_nt: TGTGCCAGCAGCCTTGATGACCCCATCGGGGGCTACACCTTC

d_call: -
clone_size: -
v_call: TRBV28
j_call: TRBJ1-5
cdr3_aa: CASMGNAMGLSQPQHF
cdr3_nt: TGTGCCAGCATGGGTAACGCTATGGGCCTGAGTCAGCCCCAGCATTTT

d_call: -
clone_size: -
v_call: TRBV19
j_call: TRBJ1-1
cdr3_aa: CASSIDGRGSEAFF
cdr3_nt: TGTGCCAGTAGTATAGATGGAAGGGGTTCTGAAGCTTTCTTT

d_call: -
clone_size: -
v_call: TRBV19
j_call: TRBJ2-1
cdr3_aa: CASKKMGGPGSSYNEQFF
cdr3_nt: TGTGCCAGTAAGAAGATGGGCGGACCCGGGAGCTCCTACAATGAGCAGTTCTTC